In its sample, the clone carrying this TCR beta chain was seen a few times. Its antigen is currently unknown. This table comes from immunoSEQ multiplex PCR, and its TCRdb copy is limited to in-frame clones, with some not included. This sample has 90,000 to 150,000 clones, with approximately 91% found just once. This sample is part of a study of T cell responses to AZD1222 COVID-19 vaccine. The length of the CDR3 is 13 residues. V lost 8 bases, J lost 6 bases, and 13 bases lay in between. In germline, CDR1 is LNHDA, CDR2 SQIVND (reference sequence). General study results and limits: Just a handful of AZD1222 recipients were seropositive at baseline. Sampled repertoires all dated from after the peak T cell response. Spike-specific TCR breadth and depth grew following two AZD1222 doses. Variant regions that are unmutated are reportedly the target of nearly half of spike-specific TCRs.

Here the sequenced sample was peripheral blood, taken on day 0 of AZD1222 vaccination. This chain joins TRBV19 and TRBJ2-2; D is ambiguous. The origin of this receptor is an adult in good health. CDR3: CASAPTWPGELFF. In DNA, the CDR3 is TGTGCCAGTGCCCCGACGTGGCCCGGGGAGCTGTTTTTT.